The rows below give T cell receptor beta chains drawn from one sample of a study of blood T cell repertoires in COVID-19. TCRdb's table, derived via immunoSEQ multiplex PCR, lists solely in-frame clones and lacks some. The sample consists of about 220,000 clones, roughly 90% of them appearing once. What was sequenced was PBMCs or T cells enriched from blood (not recorded which). The receptors were sampled from a woman aged 25 to 39 who had recovered from COVID-19. The CDR3 runs from the conserved cysteine through the conserved F or W. The order of the fields is D gene, clone size, V gene, J gene, CDR3 protein, CDR3 DNA. The D gene is left open where the match is weak. Only part of the rows carry a size: once, few, many, or a class if the clone is expanded.

TRBD1	-	TRBV6-5	TRBJ1-1	CASIKKGDRAEAFF	TGTGCCAGCATCAAAAAAGGGGACAGGGCAGAAGCTTTCTTT
-	once	TRBV5-5	TRBJ1-1	CASSDKLNTEAFF	TGTGCCAGCAGTGACAAGTTGAACACTGAAGCTTTCTTT
-	-	TRBV3-1/TRBV3-2	TRBJ1-6	CASSQDFDSPLHF	TGTGCCAGCAGCCAAGATTTCGATTCACCCCTCCACTTT
TRBD2	-	TRBV28	TRBJ2-1	CASTAAVAGRGNEQFF	TGTGCCAGCACCGCAGCGGTAGCGGGAAGGGGAAATGAGCAGTTCTTC
-	-	TRBV7-2	TRBJ2-1	CASSFARTNNEQFF	TGTGCCAGCAGCTTTGCGCGTACTAACAATGAGCAGTTCTTC
TRBD1	-	TRBV29-1	TRBJ1-4	CSARTGGNEKLFF	TGCAGCGCCCGGACAGGGGGAAATGAAAAACTGTTTTTT
TRBD1	once	TRBV6-2/TRBV6-3	TRBJ1-4	CASSAGTGYSPLNEKLFF	TGTGCCAGCAGCGCCGGGACAGGGTACTCCCCCCTTAATGAAAAACTGTTTTTT
-	-	TRBV5-1	TRBJ2-5	CASRVLPKETQYF	TGCGCCAGCAGGGTACTCCCAAAAGAGACCCAGTACTTC
-	-	TRBV3-1/TRBV3-2	TRBJ1-5	CASSAEGNQPQHF	TGTGCCAGCAGCGCCGAGGGCAATCAGCCCCAGCATTTT
-	-	TRBV7-2	TRBJ2-7	CASSHGGQGFEQYF	TGTGCCAGCAGCCACGGGGGGCAAGGTTTCGAGCAGTACTTC
-	-	TRBV6-4	TRBJ2-1	CASSGRSAGQNEQFF	TGTGCCAGCAGTGGAAGAAGTGCGGGGCAGAATGAGCAGTTCTTC
TRBD1	-	TRBV9	TRBJ2-7	CASSEGTGESNEQYF	TGTGCCAGCAGCGAAGGGACAGGAGAATCGAACGAGCAGTACTTC
-	-	TRBV21-1	TRBJ1-1	CASSKRQGGAEAFF	TGTGCCAGCAGCAAGAGACAGGGGGGCGCTGAAGCTTTCTTT
TRBD2	-	TRBV29-1	TRBJ2-3	CSVSSGEGTDTQYF	TGCAGCGTTTCGAGCGGGGAGGGCACAGATACGCAGTATTTT
TRBD1	-	TRBV5-1	TRBJ1-6	CASSIGQGNNSPLHF	TGCGCCAGCAGCATAGGACAGGGGAATAATTCACCCCTCCACTTT
TRBD1	few	TRBV6-1	TRBJ1-6	CASSESGTGYSPLHF	TGTGCCAGCAGTGAGTCCGGGACAGGATATTCACCCCTCCACTTT
TRBD1	-	TRBV11-2	TRBJ1-2	CASSSRDRGRPDYGYTF	TGTGCCAGCAGCTCCCGGGACAGGGGGCGCCCGGACTATGGCTACACCTTC
TRBD2	-	TRBV29-1	TRBJ2-1	CSVGLAGVNEQFF	TGCAGCGTTGGGCTAGCGGGGGTCAATGAGCAGTTCTTC
-	few	TRBV9	TRBJ1-4	CASSVGGANEKLFF	TGTGCCAGCAGCGTAGGGGGGGCTAATGAAAAACTGTTTTTT
-	-	TRBV6-5	TRBJ1-1	CASSQGKDTEAFF	TGTGCCAGCAGTCAGGGGAAGGACACTGAAGCTTTCTTT
TRBD2	-	TRBV27	TRBJ2-1	CASSLLLAGALSYNEQFF	TGTGCCAGCAGTTTATTGTTAGCGGGGGCCCTCTCCTACAATGAGCAGTTCTTC
-	-	TRBV6-5	TRBJ1-5	CASSYGGGNQPQHF	TGTGCCAGCAGTTATGGGGGGGGCAATCAGCCCCAGCATTTT
TRBD2	-	TRBV29-1	TRBJ2-1	CSVEGLAGRKSYNEQFF	TGCAGCGTTGAGGGACTAGCGGGGCGAAAGTCCTACAATGAGCAGTTCTTC
-	-	TRBV7-9	TRBJ1-1	CASRRTDTEAFF	TGTGCCAGCAGAAGGACAGACACTGAAGCTTTCTTT
TRBD2	-	TRBV4-3	TRBJ2-1	CASSQGLAGEGNEQFF	TGCGCCAGCAGCCAAGGACTAGCGGGGGAGGGGAATGAGCAGTTCTTC
TRBD1	many	TRBV6-6	TRBJ2-1	CASSSGTGGDNEQFF	TGTGCCAGCAGTTCCGGGACAGGGGGTGACAATGAGCAGTTCTTC
TRBD2	-	TRBV9	TRBJ2-1	CASSVARTSGGDYNEQFF	TGTGCCAGCAGCGTAGCCAGGACTAGCGGGGGGGATTACAATGAGCAGTTCTTC
TRBD2	-	TRBV7-6	TRBJ2-1	CASSGSGGSYNEQFF	TGTGCCAGCAGCGGTAGCGGGGGGTCCTACAATGAGCAGTTCTTC
-	-	TRBV1	TRBJ1-1	CTSSPTWTAEAFF	TGCACCAGCAGCCCGACCTGGACAGCTGAAGCTTTCTTT
-	-	TRBV12-5	TRBJ1-5	CASAPRGNSNQPQHF	TGTGCTAGTGCCCCGCGAGGTAATAGCAATCAGCCCCAGCATTTT
TRBD2	once	TRBV4-3	TRBJ2-2	CASRLLAIGTGELFF	TGCGCCAGCAGACTACTAGCGATTGGGACCGGGGAGCTGTTTTTT
TRBD2	once	TRBV7-2	TRBJ2-5	CASSLVLAGGPGETQYF	TGTGCCAGCAGCTTAGTGCTAGCGGGGGGGCCGGGGGAGACCCAGTACTTC
TRBD2	-	TRBV3-1/TRBV3-2	TRBJ2-7	CASSLSSSAGGPKGEQYF	TGTGCCAGCAGCCTTAGTAGCTCCGCGGGGGGGCCTAAGGGCGAGCAGTACTTC
-	-	TRBV2	TRBJ1-2	CASSVPEYYGYTF	TGTGCCAGCAGTGTACCGGAGTACTATGGCTACACCTTC
TRBD1	-	TRBV7-9	TRBJ1-4	CASSDDDKRTGPFEKLFF	TGTGCCAGCAGCGATGATGATAAAAGGACAGGACCTTTTGAAAAACTGTTTTTT
-	-	TRBV20-1	TRBJ2-7	CSASSRGGSYEQYF	TGCAGTGCTAGTAGCAGGGGCGGGTCCTACGAGCAGTACTTC
-	once	TRBV6-5	TRBJ1-1	CACFGGLGTEAFF	TGTGCCTGCTTCGGGGGGCTCGGCACTGAAGCTTTCTTT
TRBD2	-	TRBV2	TRBJ2-2	CASSVTSGGRYLTGELFF	TGTGCCAGCAGTGTGACTAGCGGGGGCCGATACTTAACCGGGGAGCTGTTTTTT